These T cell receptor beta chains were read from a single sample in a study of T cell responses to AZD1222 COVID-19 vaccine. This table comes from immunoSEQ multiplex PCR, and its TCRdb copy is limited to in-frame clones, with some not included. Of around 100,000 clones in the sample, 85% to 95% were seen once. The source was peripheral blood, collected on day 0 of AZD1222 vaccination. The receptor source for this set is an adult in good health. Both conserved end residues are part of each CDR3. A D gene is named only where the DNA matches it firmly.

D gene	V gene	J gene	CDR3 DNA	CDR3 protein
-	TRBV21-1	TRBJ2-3	TGTGCCAGGGACAGACTTGCGGATACGCAGTATTTT	CARDRLADTQYF
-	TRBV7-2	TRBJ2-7	TGTGCCAGCAGCTTAGCGGCCGGGACGACCTACGAGCAGTACTTC	CASSLAAGTTYEQYF
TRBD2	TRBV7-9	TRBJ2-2	TGTGCCAGCAGCTATGCCCCGGGACTAGCGGGAGCCGGGGAGCTGTTTTTT	CASSYAPGLAGAGELFF
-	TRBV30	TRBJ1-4	TGTGCCTGGAACCGTTACAGGTCAACTAATGAAAAACTGTTTTTT	CAWNRYRSTNEKLFF
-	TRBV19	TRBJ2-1	TGTGCCAGTAGTATAGATAGGGGGAGTTATGAGCAGTTCTTC	CASSIDRGSYEQFF
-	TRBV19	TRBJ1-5	TGTGCCAGTAGGGGGGGGTCCCAGCATTTT	CASRGGSQHF
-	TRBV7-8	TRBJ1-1	TGTGCCAGCAGCGGACCGGGACTGGGGGTGGGAGCTTTCTTT	CASSGPGLGVGAFF
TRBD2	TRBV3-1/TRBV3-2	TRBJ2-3	TGTGCCAGCAGCCCCGGTAGCGGGAGGGTTTTCACAGATACGCAGTATTTT	CASSPGSGRVFTDTQYF
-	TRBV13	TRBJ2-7	TGTGCCAGCAGCTTAGGAGGGGGTTCCAGCTACGAGCAGTACTTC	CASSLGGGSSYEQYF
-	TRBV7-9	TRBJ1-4	TGTGCCAGCAGCTTAAAGGAGGACAGTAATGAAAAACTGTTTTTT	CASSLKEDSNEKLFF
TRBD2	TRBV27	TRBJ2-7	TGTGCCAGCAGTCAGGGACTAGCAGGGGCCTACGAGCAGTACTTC	CASSQGLAGAYEQYF
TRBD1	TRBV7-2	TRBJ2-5	TGTGCCAGCAGCCGCCGGCAGGGGGCCCAAGAGACCCAGTACTTC	CASSRRQGAQETQYF